This T cell receptor (beta chain) is drawn from a study of blood T cell repertoires in COVID-19. This clone came up once. CDR1 LGHNA and CDR2 YSLEER come from the germline V gene. J was trimmed by 9 bases and V by 3 bases; bases with no gene match: 8. This CDR3 is 15 amino acids long. Repertoires were generated with immunoSEQ multiplex PCR, while TCRdb's copy carries only in-frame clones and drops some. The sample includes about 21,000 clones, approximately 91% of them seen just once. The TCR was taken from a man in his 70s with active COVID-19. Sequences were obtained from peripheral blood. The chain couples TRBV4-3 to TRBJ2-6; 7 nucleotides agree with TRBD2. The CDR3 DNA reads as TGCGCCAGCAGCCAGGGGAGGGCGGGGAGCAACGTCCTGACTTTC. Translation: CASSQGRAGSNVLTF.